This is a list of T cell receptor beta chains from one sample in a study of cytomegalovirus exposure and HLA in healthy donors. Using immunoSEQ multiplex PCR, the repertoire was profiled, and TCRdb retains in-frame clones only, with some absent. The table has approximately 300,000 clones, 80% to 90% seen once. The sequenced sample consisted of PBMCs. The receptor set was obtained from a woman aged 40-49 years in good health and CMV-seropositive. CDR3s leave out the opening cysteine and the closing phenylalanine or tryptophan. The order of the fields is V gene, J gene, CDR3 length, CDR3 protein.

TRBV5-1	TRBJ2-2	14	ASSDMAPGGTGELF
TRBV7-2	TRBJ2-5	10	ASRGDQETQY
TRBV27	TRBJ1-1	13	ASSSVTAMNTEAF
TRBV7-3	TRBJ2-1	13	ASSLKGPTYNEQF
TRBV4-2	TRBJ2-2	15	ASSPGIAGDLTGELF
TRBV7-2	.	11	ASRSGQTYEQY
TRBV4-3	TRBJ1-4	13	ASSQGPTRVEKLF
TRBV7-2	TRBJ1-2	13	ASSPLAGANYGYT
TRBV18	TRBJ1-2	13	ASSPPSTGGSGYT
TRBV7-6	TRBJ2-5	14	ASSLAGTGGSETQY
TRBV19	TRBJ1-2	10	ASRDSYYGYT
TRBV27	TRBJ2-7	12	ASSYRDSSYEQY
TRBV28	TRBJ2-1	13	ASSLAPGLANEQF
TRBV5-1	TRBJ1-2	14	ASSLALQWDRGGYT
TRBV11-3	TRBJ1-1	11	ASSATRGQRAF
TRBV20-1	TRBJ2-7	9	SANRGGEQY
TRBV28	TRBJ1-5	14	ASSFPTGPNNQPQH
TRBV6-6	TRBJ1-2	9	ASSLESGYT
TRBV7-3	TRBJ1-2	12	ASSPGTGVYGYT
TRBV29-1	TRBJ2-1	12	SVEREEVLREQF
TRBV5-1	TRBJ2-7	13	ASSWTTGGPYEQY
TRBV27	TRBJ2-7	13	ASSLSWDRSYEQY
TRBV5-1	TRBJ2-1	13	ASSESTSGNNEQF
TRBV28	TRBJ2-1	10	ASSLVSFEQF
TRBV6-1	TRBJ2-7	11	ASSEAGVIEQY
TRBV7-2	TRBJ1-2	14	ASSLAPTGLRGGYT
TRBV9	TRBJ2-1	14	ASSVGGFSGYNEQF
TRBV30	TRBJ1-1	11	AWRWDRATEAF
TRBV7-6	TRBJ1-5	15	ASSVYPGGTGDQPQH
TRBV29-1	TRBJ1-1	12	SVYARTGGTEAF
TRBV5-1	TRBJ2-1	14	ASSLAGDSSYNEQF
TRBV30	TRBJ1-1	9	AWVFNTEAF
TRBV6-5	TRBJ2-4	13	ASSYSQTGGNIQY
TRBV11-2	TRBJ1-6	13	ASRVPGQGVSPLH